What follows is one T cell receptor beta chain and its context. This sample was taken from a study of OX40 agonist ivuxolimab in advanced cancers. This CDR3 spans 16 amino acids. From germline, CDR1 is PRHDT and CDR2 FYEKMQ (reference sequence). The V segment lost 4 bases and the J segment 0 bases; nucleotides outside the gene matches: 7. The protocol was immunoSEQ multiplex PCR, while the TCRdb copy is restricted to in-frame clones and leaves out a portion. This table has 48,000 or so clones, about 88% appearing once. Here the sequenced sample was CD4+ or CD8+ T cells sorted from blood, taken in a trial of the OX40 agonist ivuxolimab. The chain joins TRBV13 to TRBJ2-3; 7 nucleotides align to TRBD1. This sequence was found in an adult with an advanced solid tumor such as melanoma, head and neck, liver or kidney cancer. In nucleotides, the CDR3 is TGTGCCAGCAGCTACAGGGGCCGCCGGAGCACAGATACGCAGTATTTT. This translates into CASSYRGRRSTDTQYF.